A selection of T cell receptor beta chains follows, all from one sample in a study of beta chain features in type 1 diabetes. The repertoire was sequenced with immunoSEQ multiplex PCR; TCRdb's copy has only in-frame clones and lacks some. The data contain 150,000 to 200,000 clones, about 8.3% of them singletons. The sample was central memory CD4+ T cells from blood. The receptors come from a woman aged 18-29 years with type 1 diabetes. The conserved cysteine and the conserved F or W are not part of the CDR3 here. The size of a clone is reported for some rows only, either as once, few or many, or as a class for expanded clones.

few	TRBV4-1	ASSQLQEETQY
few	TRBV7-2	ASSPSPSGRANIQY
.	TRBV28	ASSSGANTEAF
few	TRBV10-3	ASRPGTGMWDTEAF
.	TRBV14	ASSQDAGAYGYT
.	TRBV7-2	ASSSTGNEQF
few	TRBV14	ASSLEGRAGPNTGELF
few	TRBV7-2	ASSLGGSRGLSQPQH
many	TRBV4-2	ASSQVYLAGAGGTDTQY
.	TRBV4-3	ASSQTPSSGANVLT
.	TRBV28	ASQLRIWTGTYEQY
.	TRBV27	ASSLDRGAYEQY
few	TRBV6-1	ASSGRLAGDRNEQY
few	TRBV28	AGGVDYGYT
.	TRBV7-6	ASSLGQSNSPLH
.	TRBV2	ASNGESNQPQH
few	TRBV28	ASNWGTGNQPQH
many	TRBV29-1	SVWRGRNEQF
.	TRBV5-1	ASSGSLAAHTDTQY
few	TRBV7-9	ASSLLGGIYNEQF
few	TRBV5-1	ASSTDRTYGYT
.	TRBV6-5	ASSEGSGDPGYT
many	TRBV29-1	SVILGNQPQH
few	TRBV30	AWRNRVDEKLF
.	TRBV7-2	ASSLSVNEQF
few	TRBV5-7	ASSFLTVWNTEAF
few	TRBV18	ASSQDARGVRTEAF
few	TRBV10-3	ATDSSGREQF
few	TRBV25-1	ASRTRAGGPGCNEQF
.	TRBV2	ASREQETQY
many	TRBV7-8	ASSPRGQGVPSGANVLT
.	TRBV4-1	ASSQDRETQY
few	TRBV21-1	AIDEAPNTEAF
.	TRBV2	ASSENRFTYEQY
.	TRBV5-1	ASSLVGRTYNEQF
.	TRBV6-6	ASSPFDSDNGYT
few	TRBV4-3	ASSRGTSGGDLEQY
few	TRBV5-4	ASSLDLQGAGEKLF
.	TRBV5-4	ASSPGGSGANVLT
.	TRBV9	ASSVGTGGRDTQY
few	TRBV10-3	AISDLDRGGGYT
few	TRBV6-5	ASTWGQGGQETQY
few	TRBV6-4	ASSESGARDTQY
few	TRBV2	ASSEGHQPETQY
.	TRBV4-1	ASSQAKGQGVSWYTEAF
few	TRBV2	ASSDGRGLQPQH